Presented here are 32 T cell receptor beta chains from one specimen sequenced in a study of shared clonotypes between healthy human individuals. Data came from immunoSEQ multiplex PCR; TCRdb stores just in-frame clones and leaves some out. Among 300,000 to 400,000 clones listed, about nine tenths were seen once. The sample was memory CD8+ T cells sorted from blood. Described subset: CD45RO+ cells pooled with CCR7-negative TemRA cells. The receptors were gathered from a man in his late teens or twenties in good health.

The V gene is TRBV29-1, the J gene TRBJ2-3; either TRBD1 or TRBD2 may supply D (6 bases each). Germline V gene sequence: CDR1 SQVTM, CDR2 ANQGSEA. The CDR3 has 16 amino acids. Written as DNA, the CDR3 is TGCATCTCCACAGGGAGGCGGAGCCACCCCACAGATACGCAGTATTTT. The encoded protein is CISTGRRSHPTDTQYF.

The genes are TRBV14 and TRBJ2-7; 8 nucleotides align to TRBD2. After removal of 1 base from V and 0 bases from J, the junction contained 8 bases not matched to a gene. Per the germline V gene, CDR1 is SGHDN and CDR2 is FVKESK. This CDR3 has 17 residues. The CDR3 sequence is CASSQGAGGPPSYEQYF. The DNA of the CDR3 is TGTGCCAGCAGCCAAGGGGCGGGAGGACCCCCCTCCTACGAGCAGTACTTC.

CDR3 sequence (DNA): TGTGCCAGCAGCTCTAGTCGGACAGGGATAGGTTGGAATTCACCCCTCCACTTT. This encodes CASSSSRTGIGWNSPLHF. The chain couples TRBV7-9 to TRBJ1-6; TRBD1 matches 8 bases. The germline CDR1 and CDR2 sequences are SEHNR and FQNEAQ (reference sequence). V lost 4 bases to trimming and J lost 7 bases; unmatched junction nucleotides: 15. The CDR3 has 18 amino acids.

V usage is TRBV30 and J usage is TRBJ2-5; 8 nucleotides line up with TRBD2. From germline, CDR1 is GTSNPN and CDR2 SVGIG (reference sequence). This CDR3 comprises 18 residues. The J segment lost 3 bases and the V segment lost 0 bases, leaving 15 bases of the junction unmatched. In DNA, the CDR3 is TGTGCCTGGAGTGTACCCTATGGAGTAGCGGGGCCGAAAGAGACCCAGTACTTC. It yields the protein CAWSVPYGVAGPKETQYF. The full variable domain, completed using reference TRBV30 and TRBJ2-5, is SQTIHQWPATLVQPVGSPLSLECTVEGTSNPNLYWYRQAAGRGLQLLFYSVGIGQISSEVPQNLSASRPQDRQFILSSKKLLLSDSGFYLCAWSVPYGVAGPKETQYFGPGTRLLVL.

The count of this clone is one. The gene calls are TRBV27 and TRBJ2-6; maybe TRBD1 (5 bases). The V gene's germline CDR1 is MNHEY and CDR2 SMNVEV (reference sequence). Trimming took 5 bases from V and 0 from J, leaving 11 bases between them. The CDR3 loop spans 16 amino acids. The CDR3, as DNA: TGTGCCAGCAGTGCTCAGGGTGTCTCTGGGGCCAACGTCCTGACTTTC. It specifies CASSAQGVSGANVLTF.

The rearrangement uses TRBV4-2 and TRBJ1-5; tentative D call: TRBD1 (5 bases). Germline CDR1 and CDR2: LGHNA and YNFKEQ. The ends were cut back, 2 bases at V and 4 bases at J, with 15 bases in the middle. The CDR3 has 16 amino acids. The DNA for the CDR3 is TGTGCCAGCAGCCAAAGAACGGGGCAGGGAAATCAGCCCCAGCATTTT. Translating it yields CASSQRTGQGNQPQHF.

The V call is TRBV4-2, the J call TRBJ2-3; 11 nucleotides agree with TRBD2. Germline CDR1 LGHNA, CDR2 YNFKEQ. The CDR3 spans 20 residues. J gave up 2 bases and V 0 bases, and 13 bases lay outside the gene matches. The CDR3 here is CASSQEFPGLAEGVTDTQYF. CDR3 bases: TGTGCCAGCAGCCAAGAGTTTCCGGGACTAGCGGAGGGGGTCACAGATACGCAGTATTTT.

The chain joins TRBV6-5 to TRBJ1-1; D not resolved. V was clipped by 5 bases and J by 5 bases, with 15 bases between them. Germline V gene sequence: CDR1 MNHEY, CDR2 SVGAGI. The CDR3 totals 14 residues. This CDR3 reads CASSPQAAKTEAFF. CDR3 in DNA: TGTGCCAGCAGTCCCCAGGCGGCGAAAACTGAAGCTTTCTTT.

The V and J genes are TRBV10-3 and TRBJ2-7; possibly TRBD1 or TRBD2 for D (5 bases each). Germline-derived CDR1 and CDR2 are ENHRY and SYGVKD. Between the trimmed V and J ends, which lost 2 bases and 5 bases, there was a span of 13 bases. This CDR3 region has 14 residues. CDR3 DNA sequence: TGTGCCATCAGTGAGGGTGAGGGGCTCGACGAGCAGTACTTC. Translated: CAISEGEGLDEQYF.

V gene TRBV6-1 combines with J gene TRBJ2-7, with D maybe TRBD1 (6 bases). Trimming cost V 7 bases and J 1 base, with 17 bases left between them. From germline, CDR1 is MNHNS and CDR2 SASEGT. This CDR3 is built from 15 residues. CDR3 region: CASNHRQAGSYEQYF. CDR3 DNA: TGTGCCAGCAACCACAGACAGGCTGGTTCCTACGAGCAGTACTTC.

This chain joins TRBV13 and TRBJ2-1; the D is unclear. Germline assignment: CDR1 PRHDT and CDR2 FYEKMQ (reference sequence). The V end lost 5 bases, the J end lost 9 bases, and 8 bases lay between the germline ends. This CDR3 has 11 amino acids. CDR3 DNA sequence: TGTGCCAGCAGCCAAATGGGTGAGCAGTTCTTC. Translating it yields CASSQMGEQFF.

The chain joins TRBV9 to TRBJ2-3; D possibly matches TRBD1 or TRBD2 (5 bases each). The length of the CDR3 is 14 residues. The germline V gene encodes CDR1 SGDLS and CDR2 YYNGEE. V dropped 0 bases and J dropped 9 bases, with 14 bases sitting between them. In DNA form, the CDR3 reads TGTGCCAGCAGCGTAGGGGACCTTCCCAACACGCAGTATTTT. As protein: CASSVGDLPNTQYF.

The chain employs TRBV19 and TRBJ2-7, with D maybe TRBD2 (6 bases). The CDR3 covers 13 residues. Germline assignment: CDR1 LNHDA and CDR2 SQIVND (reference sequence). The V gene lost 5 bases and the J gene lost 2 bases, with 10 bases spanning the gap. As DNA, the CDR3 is TGTGCCAGTAGTGCGGGACGCACCTACGAGCAGTACTTC. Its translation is CASSAGRTYEQYF.

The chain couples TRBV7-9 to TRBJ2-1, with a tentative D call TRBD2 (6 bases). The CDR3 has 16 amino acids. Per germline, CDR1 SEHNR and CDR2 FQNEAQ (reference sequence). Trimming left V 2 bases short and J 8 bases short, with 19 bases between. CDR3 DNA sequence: TGTGCCAGCAGCTTAACTCCGGGGTGGAGGGACGATGAGCAGTTCTTC. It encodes CASSLTPGWRDDEQFF. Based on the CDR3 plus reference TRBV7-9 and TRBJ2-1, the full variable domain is DTGVSQNPRHKITKRGQNVTFRCDPISEHNRLYWYRQTLGQGPEFLTYFQNEAQLEKSRLLSDRFSAERPKGSFSTLEIQRTEQGDSAMYLCASSLTPGWRDDEQFFGPGTRLTVL.

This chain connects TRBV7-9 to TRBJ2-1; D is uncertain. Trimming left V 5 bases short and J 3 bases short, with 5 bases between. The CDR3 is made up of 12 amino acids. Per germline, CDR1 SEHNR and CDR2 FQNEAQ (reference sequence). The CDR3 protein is CASSVNYNEQFF. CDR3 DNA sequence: TGTGCCAGCAGCGTAAACTACAATGAGCAGTTCTTC.

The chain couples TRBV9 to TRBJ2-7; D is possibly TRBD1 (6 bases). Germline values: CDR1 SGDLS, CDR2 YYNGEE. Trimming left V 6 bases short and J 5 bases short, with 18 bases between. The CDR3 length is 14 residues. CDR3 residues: CASTSGHLSDEQYF. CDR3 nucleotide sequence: TGTGCCAGCACCTCGGGACATTTAAGCGACGAGCAGTACTTC.

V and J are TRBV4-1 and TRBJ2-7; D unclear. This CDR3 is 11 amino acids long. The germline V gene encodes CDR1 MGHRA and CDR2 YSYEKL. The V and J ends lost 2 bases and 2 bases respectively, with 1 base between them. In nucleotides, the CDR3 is TGCGCCAGCAGCCAAACCTACGAGCAGTACTTC. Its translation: CASSQTYEQYF.

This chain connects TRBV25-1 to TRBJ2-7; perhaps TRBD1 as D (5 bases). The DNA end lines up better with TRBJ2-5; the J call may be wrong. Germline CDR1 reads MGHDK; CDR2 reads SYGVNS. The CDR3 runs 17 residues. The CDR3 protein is CASSEWQGDSYQETQYF. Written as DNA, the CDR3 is TGTGCCAGCAGTGAATGGCAAGGGGATTCGTACCAAGAGACCCAGTACTTC.

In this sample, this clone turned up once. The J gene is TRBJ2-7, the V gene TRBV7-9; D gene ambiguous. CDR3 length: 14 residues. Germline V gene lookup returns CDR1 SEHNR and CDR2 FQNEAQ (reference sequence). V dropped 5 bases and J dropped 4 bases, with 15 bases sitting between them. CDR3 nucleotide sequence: TGTGCCAGCAGCCCCACGATTCGTTTTTACGAGCAGTACTTC. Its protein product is CASSPTIRFYEQYF.

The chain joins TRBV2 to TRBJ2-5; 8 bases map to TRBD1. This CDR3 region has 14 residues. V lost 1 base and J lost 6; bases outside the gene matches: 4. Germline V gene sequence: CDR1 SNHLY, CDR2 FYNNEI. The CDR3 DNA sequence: TGTGCCAGCAGTGAAGGACAGGGGTTGAAGACCCAGTACTTC. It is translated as CASSEGQGLKTQYF.

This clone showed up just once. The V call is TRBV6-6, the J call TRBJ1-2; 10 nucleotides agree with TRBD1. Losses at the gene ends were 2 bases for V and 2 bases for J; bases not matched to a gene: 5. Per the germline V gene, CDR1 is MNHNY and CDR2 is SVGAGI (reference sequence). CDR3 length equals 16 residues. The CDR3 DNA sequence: TGTGCCAGCAGTTACCTTTTGACAGGGGGCAACTATGGCTACACCTTC. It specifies CASSYLLTGGNYGYTF.

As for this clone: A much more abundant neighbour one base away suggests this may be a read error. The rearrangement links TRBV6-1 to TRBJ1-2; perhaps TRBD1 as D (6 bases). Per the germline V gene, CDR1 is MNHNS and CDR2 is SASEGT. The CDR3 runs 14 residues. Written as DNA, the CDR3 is TGTGCCAGCAGGGGTTTACAGGGAGCCTATGGCCACACCTTC. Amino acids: CASRGLQGAYGHTF.

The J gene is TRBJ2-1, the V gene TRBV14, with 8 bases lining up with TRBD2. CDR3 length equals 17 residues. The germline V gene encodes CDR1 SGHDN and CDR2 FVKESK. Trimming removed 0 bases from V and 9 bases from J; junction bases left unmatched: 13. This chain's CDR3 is CASSQDYREGIEGEQFF. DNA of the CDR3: TGTGCCAGCAGCCAAGATTATCGGGAGGGGATTGAGGGTGAGCAGTTCTTC.

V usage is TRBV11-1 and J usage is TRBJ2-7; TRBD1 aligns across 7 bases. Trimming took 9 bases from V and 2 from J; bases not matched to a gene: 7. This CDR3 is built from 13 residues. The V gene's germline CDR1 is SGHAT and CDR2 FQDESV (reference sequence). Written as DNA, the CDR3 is TGTGCCAGACGACCGGGACAGCCCTACGAGCAGTACTTC. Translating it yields CARRPGQPYEQYF. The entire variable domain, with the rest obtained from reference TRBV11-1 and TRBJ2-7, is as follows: EAEVAQSPRYKITEKSQAVAFWCDPISGHATLYWYRQILGQGPELLVQFQDESVVDDSQLPKDRFSAERLKGVDSTLKIQPAELGDSAMYLCARRPGQPYEQYFGPGTRLTVT.

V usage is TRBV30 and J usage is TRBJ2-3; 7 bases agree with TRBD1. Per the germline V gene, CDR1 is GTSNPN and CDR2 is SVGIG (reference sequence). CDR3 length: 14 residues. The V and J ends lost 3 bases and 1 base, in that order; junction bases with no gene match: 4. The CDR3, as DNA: TGTGCCTGGAGCGACGGGACAGGCACAGATACGCAGTATTTT. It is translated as CAWSDGTGTDTQYF.

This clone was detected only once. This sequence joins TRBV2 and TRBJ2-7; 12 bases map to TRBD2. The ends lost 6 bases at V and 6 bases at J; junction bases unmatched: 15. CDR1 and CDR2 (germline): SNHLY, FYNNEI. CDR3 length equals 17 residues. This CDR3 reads CASSETKTSGRSSEQYF. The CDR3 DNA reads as TGTGCCAGCAGCGAAACCAAGACTAGCGGGAGATCGAGCGAGCAGTACTTC.

CDR3 sequence reads: CSVVRQNNEQFF. As DNA, the CDR3 is TGCAGCGTTGTGAGGCAAAACAATGAGCAGTTCTTC. The J gene is TRBJ2-1, the V gene TRBV29-1, with D uncertain. The germline gives CDR1 SQVTM, CDR2 ANQGSEA. This CDR3 spans 12 amino acids. With 4 bases removed from V and 5 bases from J, the gap between germline ends came to 9 bases.

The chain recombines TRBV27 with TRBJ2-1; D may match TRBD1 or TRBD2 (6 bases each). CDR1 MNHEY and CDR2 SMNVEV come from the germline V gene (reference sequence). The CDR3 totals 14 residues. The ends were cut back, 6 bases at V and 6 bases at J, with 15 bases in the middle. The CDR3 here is CASRKGGLFNEQFF. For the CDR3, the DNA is TGTGCCAGCAGGAAGGGGGGACTGTTCAATGAGCAGTTCTTC.

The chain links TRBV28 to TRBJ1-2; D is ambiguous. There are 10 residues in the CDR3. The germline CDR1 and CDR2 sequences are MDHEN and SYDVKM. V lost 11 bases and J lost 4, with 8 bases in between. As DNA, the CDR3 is TGTGCCGCTGGACTCTATGGCTACACCTTC. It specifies CAAGLYGYTF.

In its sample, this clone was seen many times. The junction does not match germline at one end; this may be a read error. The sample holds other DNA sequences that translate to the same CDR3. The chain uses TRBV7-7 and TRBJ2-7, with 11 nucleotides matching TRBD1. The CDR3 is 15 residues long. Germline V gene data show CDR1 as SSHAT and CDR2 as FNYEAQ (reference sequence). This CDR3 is CASSPGTGGQYEQYF. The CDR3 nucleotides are TGTGCTAGCAGCCCCGGGACAGGGGGTCAGTACGAGCAGTACTTC.

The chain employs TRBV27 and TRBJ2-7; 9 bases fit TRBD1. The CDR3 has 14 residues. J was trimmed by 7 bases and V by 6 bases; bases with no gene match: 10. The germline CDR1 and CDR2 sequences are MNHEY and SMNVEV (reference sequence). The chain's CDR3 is CASRSGTGRGEQYF. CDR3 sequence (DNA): TGTGCCAGCAGATCTGGGACAGGGCGGGGGGAGCAGTACTTC.

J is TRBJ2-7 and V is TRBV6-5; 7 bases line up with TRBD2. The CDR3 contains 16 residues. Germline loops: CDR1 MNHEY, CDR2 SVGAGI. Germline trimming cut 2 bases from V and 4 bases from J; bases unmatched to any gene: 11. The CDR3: CASSYGASGGIYEQYF. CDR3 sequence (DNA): TGTGCCAGCAGTTACGGGGCATCCGGGGGGATTTACGAGCAGTACTTC.